The 4 T cell receptor beta chains below were found in one sample sequenced in a study of T cells expressing NK-cell markers. TCRdb re-called the 5' RACE reads; every CDR3 protein appears as one record, without DNA. The sample yields approximately 440,000 distinct CDR3 sequences, of which the top ten take up 1.4%. Source material: blood T cells: a sorted CD56 or NKG2C T cell subset, CD4+ or CD8+ T cells, or bulk PBMC T cells (not recorded which). The receptors shown here come from a woman aged 45 to 65 in good health.

CDR3 region: CASTPGLAGGPSSYNEQFF. The rearrangement uses TRBV27 and TRBJ2-1; TCRdb designates TRBD2, a call that cannot be tested without DNA. The CDR3 covers 19 residues. CDR1 is MNHEY and CDR2 is SMNVEV in the germline V gene (reference sequence).

The chain uses TRBV12-3 or TRBV12-4 and TRBJ2-3; TCRdb proposes TRBD2, but this gene call is untestable without DNA. The length of the CDR3 is 15 residues. This chain's CDR3 is CASSRLAGLPDTQYF.

This sequence joins TRBV27 and TRBJ2-5; TCRdb's assignment of TRBD1 cannot be checked, as there is no DNA. The CDR3 sequence is 14 residues long. Looked up from germline, CDR1 is MNHEY and CDR2 is SMNVEV (reference sequence). The CDR3 region is CASSVDAGVKTQYF.

This chain uses TRBV7-9 with TRBJ1-1; TCRdb names TRBD1, which stays unverified in the absence of DNA. CDR3 length equals 14 residues. The germline V gene encodes CDR1 SEHNR and CDR2 FQNEAQ (reference sequence). CDR3 amino acids: CASSFPDRGTEAFF.